The 8 T cell receptor beta chains below all came from one sample that was sequenced in a study of cytomegalovirus exposure and HLA in healthy donors. 60 Vbeta and 13 Jbeta primers were used in PCR. Libraries were prepared by immunoSEQ multiplex PCR; TCRdb keeps only in-frame clonotypes and omits some of them. The table has over 50,000 clones, under 85% seen once. The sample consisted of PBMCs. These receptors were obtained from a man aged 45-65 years in good health and CMV-seropositive.

The rearrangement joins TRBV7-9 to TRBJ2-6; maybe TRBD2 (7 bases). This CDR3 has 18 residues. CDR1 is SEHNR and CDR2 is FQNEAQ in the germline V gene (reference sequence). V was clipped by 3 bases and J by 0 bases, with 15 bases between them. CDR3 loop: CASSFGAGASSGANVLTF. The CDR3 bases are TGTGCCAGCAGCTTCGGGGCGGGGGCCAGCTCTGGGGCCAACGTCCTGACTTTC.

V and J are TRBV6-6 and TRBJ2-4; no reliable D call. V was shortened by 5 bases and J by 0 bases, with 14 bases between the two germline ends. Germline CDR1 and CDR2: MNHNY and SVGAGI (reference sequence). The length of the CDR3 is 16 residues. The CDR3 sequence is CASSTSLGGAKNIQYF. The CDR3 DNA reads TGTGCCAGCAGTACCAGCCTAGGTGGAGCCAAAAACATTCAGTACTTC.

The table lists this clone with a count of one. J is TRBJ1-2 and V is TRBV10-3; 8 bases agree with TRBD1. Germline CDR1 and CDR2: ENHRY and SYGVKD. The J segment lost 7 bases and the V segment lost 2 bases, leaving 6 bases of the junction unmatched. The CDR3 totals 14 residues. The CDR3 DNA follows: TGTGCCATCAGTGAGGTACAGGGGGTCTTTGGCTACACCTTC. Residues: CAISEVQGVFGYTF.

The chain combines TRBV28 with TRBJ1-3; weak D call: TRBD1 (5 bases). V lost 6 bases, J lost 4 bases, and 13 bases lay in between. This CDR3 contains 14 residues. The germline CDR1 and CDR2 sequences are MDHEN and SYDVKM. DNA for the CDR3: TGTGCCAGCAGCCCCCAGGGTTCGGGAAACACCATATATTTT. Protein product: CASSPQGSGNTIYF.

As DNA, the CDR3 is TGTGCCAGCAGTTACAGGGGGGCCTACACAGATACGCAGTATTTT. Protein sequence: CASSYRGAYTDTQYF. V gene TRBV5-6 combines with J gene TRBJ2-3; 8 bases are a match to TRBD1. CDR3 length equals 15 residues. Germline assignment: CDR1 SGHDT and CDR2 YYEEEE. The trim removed 5 bases at V and 2 bases at J, leaving 7 bases unmatched.

The chain combines TRBV6-5 with TRBJ1-5; unclear D gene. The germline V and J ends were trimmed by 6 bases and 5 bases, with 5 bases remaining between them. CDR3 size: 11 residues. Germline V gene sequence: CDR1 MNHEY, CDR2 SVGAGI. CDR3 in amino acids: CASSRDQPQHF. For the CDR3, the DNA is TGTGCCAGCAGCCGAGATCAGCCCCAGCATTTT.

The chain carries TRBV28 and TRBJ1-1, with a possible D match to TRBD1 (5 bases). The CDR3 length is 15 residues. V dropped 3 bases and J dropped 1 base, with 12 bases sitting between them. CDR1 MDHEN and CDR2 SYDVKM come from the germline V gene. CDR3 coding DNA: TGTGCCAGCAGTTTCACAGGAGCAAGGAACACTGAAGCTTTCTTT. It yields the protein CASSFTGARNTEAFF.

The V and J genes are TRBV6-1 and TRBJ2-7, with 10 bases that match TRBD1. V dropped 4 bases and J dropped 5; count of bases not matched to a gene: 5. The CDR3 consists of 14 residues. Germline CDR1 is MNHNS and CDR2 is SASEGT. DNA of the CDR3: TGTGCCAGCAGTGGGGGACAGGGGTTCCACGAGCAGTACTTC. Its translation: CASSGGQGFHEQYF.